The T cell receptor beta chain described here comes from a study of Graves' ophthalmopathy and Graves' hyperthyroidism (dated by TCRdb to the late 2010s). For context, the study as a whole: Peripheral blood was collected at initial diagnosis, prior to any treatment. Once sampling was done, hyperthyroidism patients were given methimazole at a starting dose of 30 mg daily, while ophthalmopathy patients were given high-dose intravenous methylprednisolone. In total, over 130 blood samples were TCR-sequenced: around 42 ophthalmopathy, some 75 hyperthyroidism and roughly 17 hyperthyroidism-to-ophthalmopathy patients. The study used signatures of the TCR beta repertoire to tell Graves' ophthalmopathy apart from Graves' hyperthyroidism and to predict which patients would progress to ophthalmopathy. For independent validation, a separate cohort was made up of 18 to 20 hyperthyroidism patients plus 17 patients who later progressed from hyperthyroidism to ophthalmopathy. The 100 discovery patients were randomly divided into training and test sets at a 7:3 ratio. T-cell repertoires of thyroid tissue and blood were compared in over 5 hyperthyroidism patients. To explore V-J signatures that distinguish ophthalmopathy from hyperthyroidism, a discovery set of about 99 patients was enrolled, made up of 40 to 45 with ophthalmopathy and 55 to 65 with stable hyperthyroidism.

As to this clonotype: There is no known antigen for this receptor. No much larger clonotype is one base removed from it; base qualities were not supplied.

The CDR3 measures 14 amino acids from cysteine to phenylalanine. Of all the DNA, just the CDR3 is kept, 42 bases in frame from base 1. In the germline V gene, CDR1 corresponds to SGHTA and CDR2 to FQGNSA. Between the V and J ends, shortened by 10 bases and 0 bases respectively, the junction contains 15 bases. Here is what the overall study found, with its caveats: In validation, the model predicted ophthalmopathy progression with 70.59% sensitivity and 72.22% specificity; some 13 predicted patients were CT-confirmed with GO in a median of approximately 6.5 months. Among expanded thyroid clonotypes with frequency above 0.001, most also showed up in blood, which suggests that blood repertoires may reflect the thyroid immune response. No statistical method was used to set the sample size in advance, and the investigators knew which group each participant was assigned to. In cross-validation, the 13-signature model distinguished ophthalmopathy from stable hyperthyroidism with approximately 88% sensitivity and about 84% specificity, and in the test set the corresponding values were roughly 80% and 76%.

Ophthalmopathy patients had moderately to severely active disease, Clinical Activity Score of at least 3, NOSPECS grade of at least 4, and disease duration under 3 months. Anyone with other autoimmune diseases, uncontrolled infections, pregnancy or lactation was excluded from the study. Diagnosis was based on clinical symptoms, serum thyroxine, TRAb, thyroid ultrasound and orbital computed tomography. Ficoll-Paque density gradient centrifugation was used to isolate PBMCs from approximately 11 ml of fresh peripheral blood. Total RNA was extracted with Trizol reagent and quality-checked on an Agilent 2100 Bioanalyzer. For repertoire sequencing, the TCR beta CDR3 regions were amplified from RNA transcripts. The first round of RT-PCR was done with HTBI primers and the Qiagen OneStep RT-PCR kit, and was followed by a second round of multiplex PCR, then size selection and purification. Sequencing of the libraries was carried out on an Illumina HiSeq2000 in paired-end mode with 100 bp reads. The source study handled its data this way. SOAPnuke was used to process the reads, removing any read that contained adapters or uncalled bases, had a mean Phred below 15, or lacked an exact match to the constant primer or identifier. COPE v1.2.5 was used to merge high-quality paired reads. Unique nucleotide sequences were defined as clonotypes and aligned to IMGT TRB V, D and J references using MiTCR v1.1. The analysis was limited to V-J combinations with a frequency above 0.0001, which together covered over 99% of the repertoires. For each V-J combination, a TCR clonal expansion and chaos score was defined as F50 clonal expansion divided by the chaos observed in the TCRdist matrix. Features were reduced by Welch's t-statistics and random forest to around 13 V-J combinations, which fed a naive Bayes classifier. The Morisita-Horn index was used to measure how similar the thyroid and blood repertoires were. Using fastp at Q25 and MiXCR, TCRdb reprocessed the public reads and kept productive beta chains. Identical CDR3 proteins give one entry, which carries the most common genes and DNA. TCRdb, not the original authors, processed these V and J calls. The sample profile shows roughly 160,000 distinct CDR3 sequences; approximately 40% of them were found once. Of the sample, less than 9.5% is held by the ten largest clones.

The V and J segments used are TRBV7-2 and TRBJ1-2; the D segment cannot be called with confidence. This TCR was sampled from a man under 40 with Graves' ophthalmopathy. Donor details come from another sample of the same person, matched by shared clones. The sequencing input was peripheral blood. The DNA sequence reads TGTGCCACCAACCCTGGGCCTCCTAACTATGGCTACACCTTC. It encodes CATNPGPPNYGYTF.